These 12 T cell receptor beta chains share one sample of origin, sequenced in a study of blood T cell repertoires in COVID-19. Generated by immunoSEQ multiplex PCR, the TCRdb table keeps only in-frame clones and is missing some. The table includes roughly 180,000 clones, 80% to 85% detected once. Sequenced material: PBMCs or T cells enriched from blood (not recorded which). The receptors stem from a woman aged 60-75 years who had recovered from COVID-19.

In this sample, this clone turned up once. The CDR3 nucleotides are TGTGCCAGCAGCCAAGTCGTTGCGGGGGCTAAAGAGACCCAGTACTTC. Its protein is CASSQVVAGAKETQYF. The V and J genes are TRBV3-1 (or the pseudogene TRBV3-2) and TRBJ2-5, with D possibly matching TRBD2 (7 bases). Germline V gene sequence: CDR1 LGHDT, CDR2 YNNKEL (reference sequence). The CDR3 runs to 16 residues. Trimming cost V 1 base and J 3 bases, with 15 bases left between them.

The table lists this clone with a count of one. The CDR3 region is CASSPGTGVAQPQHF. CDR3 coding DNA: TGTGCCAGCTCCCCCGGGACAGGGGTCGCTCAGCCCCAGCATTTT. The genes are TRBV18 and TRBJ1-5, with 10 bases matching TRBD1. Germline V lookup: CDR1 KGHSH, CDR2 LQKENI. V lost 6 bases and J lost 6; bases outside the gene matches: 8. This CDR3 region has 15 residues.

This chain joins TRBV19 and TRBJ1-2; a weak D match, TRBD1 (5 bases). This CDR3 has 14 residues. CDR1 is LNHDA and CDR2 is SQIVND in the germline V gene (reference sequence). The germline V and J ends were trimmed by 6 bases and 2 bases, with 13 bases remaining between them. The CDR3, as DNA: TGTGCCAGTAGCACCGGGACTGAGAACTATGGCTACACCTTC. It is translated as CASSTGTENYGYTF.

This chain joins TRBV3-1 (or the pseudogene TRBV3-2) and TRBJ2-2; 9 bases align to TRBD1. This CDR3 has 16 amino acids. Trimming cost V 7 bases and J 3 bases; bases outside gene matches: 9. Per germline, CDR1 LGHDT and CDR2 YNNKEL (reference sequence). The CDR3: CASTHSGTGYTGELFF. In DNA, the CDR3 is TGTGCCAGCACCCACTCCGGGACAGGGTACACCGGGGAGCTGTTTTTT.

This clone was found once. The rearrangement links TRBV5-1 to TRBJ1-4, with 7 bases lining up with TRBD1. The CDR3 covers 15 residues. The junction had 2 bases not matched to a gene; V was cut back by 1 base and J by 2 bases. The germline V gene encodes CDR1 SGHRS and CDR2 YFSETQ. The CDR3 region is CASSLLGQTNEKLFF. Written as DNA, the CDR3 is TGCGCCAGCAGCTTGCTGGGACAGACTAATGAAAAACTGTTTTTT.

The chain links TRBV13 to TRBJ1-1; 7 bases match TRBD1. The V and J ends lost 0 bases and 5 bases, in that order; junction bases with no gene match: 3. The germline CDR1 and CDR2 sequences are PRHDT and FYEKMQ (reference sequence). The CDR3 loop spans 14 amino acids. The CDR3 spells CASSLGRGQTEAFF. The CDR3 region has the DNA TGTGCCAGCAGCTTAGGCAGGGGACAGACTGAAGCTTTCTTT.

This clone was observed a few times. The DNA for the CDR3 is TGTGCCAGTAGGGGCAGGGGGGTTCAGCCCCAGCATTTT. Amino acid sequence: CASRGRGVQPQHF. The chain is built from TRBV19 and TRBJ1-5; 7 bases line up with TRBD1. The CDR3 totals 13 residues. The V and J ends lost 6 bases and 6 bases, in that order; junction bases with no gene match: 5. The germline gives CDR1 LNHDA, CDR2 SQIVND (reference sequence).

The rearrangement joins TRBV7-2 to TRBJ1-2; D unresolved. Trimming pared 5 bases from V and 3 bases from J, leaving 7 bases between. The germline CDR1 and CDR2 sequences are SGHTA and FQGNSA. This CDR3 comprises 12 residues. The CDR3 sequence: CASSPGHYGYTF. In DNA, the CDR3 is TGTGCCAGCAGCCCGGGTCACTATGGCTACACCTTC.

The chain employs TRBV6-5 and TRBJ2-7; TRBD1 might be the D (6 bases). Trimming took 5 bases from V and 13 from J, leaving 21 bases between them. Per the germline V gene, CDR1 is MNHEY and CDR2 is SVGAGI. CDR3 length: 13 amino acids. CDR3 protein: CASSPDSPLRGYF. In DNA, the CDR3 is TGTGCCAGCAGTCCGGACAGTCCCCTTAGGGGATACTTC.

The chain couples TRBV29-1 to TRBJ2-7; perhaps TRBD2 as D (7 bases). This CDR3 is built from 15 residues. Trimming removed 0 bases at V and 3 bases at J, with 15 bases between. Germline CDR1 and CDR2: SQVTM and ANQGSEA. CDR3 protein: CSVEEGRGGGYEQYF. CDR3 bases: TGCAGCGTTGAAGAAGGGAGGGGAGGGGGCTACGAGCAGTACTTC.

J is TRBJ2-1 and V is TRBV19, with 11 positions matching TRBD2. Germline loops: CDR1 LNHDA, CDR2 SQIVND (reference sequence). The CDR3 extends over 15 amino acids. The J segment lost 7 bases and the V segment lost 4 bases, leaving 6 bases of the junction unmatched. For the CDR3, the DNA is TGTGCCAGTAGTACAGGACTAGCGGGCGAGAATGAGCAGTTCTTC. Translated, it gives CASSTGLAGENEQFF.

The chain combines TRBV6-5 with TRBJ1-2; TRBD1 aligns across 7 bases. Germline CDR1 MNHEY, CDR2 SVGAGI. With 6 bases clipped from V and 0 bases from J, the junction kept 4 bases outside the gene matches. The CDR3 spans 14 residues. Here the CDR3 reads CASRKDRANYGYTF. The CDR3 nucleotides are TGTGCCAGCAGAAAAGACAGGGCTAACTATGGCTACACCTTC.